These 26 T cell receptor beta chains share one sample of origin, sequenced in a study of read filtering for tumor transcriptome and immune sequencing. Molecular barcoded adaptors covering alpha/delta and beta/gamma chains were used on approximately 400 ng RNA. MiXCR was run by TCRdb on the reads, yielding one entry per CDR3 protein. In the table there are some 130,000 distinct CDR3 sequences, roughly 13% of which are singletons. Specimen: a population of CD138-negative cells sorted from bone marrow. These receptors came from a donor at least 40 years old with multiple myeloma.

The chain recombines TRBV2 with TRBJ1-5; no clear D. Per germline, CDR1 SNHLY and CDR2 FYNNEI. The CDR3 extends over 13 amino acids. V was trimmed by 3 bases and J by 5 bases, leaving 8 bases between them. CDR3 residues: CASSENSDQPQHF. Here the CDR3 DNA reads TGTGCCAGCAGTGAGAATTCCGATCAGCCCCAGCATTTT. Supplemented by reference TRBV2 and TRBJ1-5, the full variable domain reads EPEVTQTPSHQVTQMGQEVILRCVPISNHLYFYWYRQILGQKVEFLVSFYNNEISEKSEIFDDQFSVERPDGSNFTLKIRSTKLEDSAMYFCASSENSDQPQHFGDGTRLSIL.

In its sample, this clonotype was seen many times. The chain has TRBV6-5 and TRBJ2-2; no firm D call. Germline assignment: CDR1 MNHEY and CDR2 SVGAGI. V lost 2 bases and J 0 bases, leaving 10 bases between the germline ends. This CDR3 has 16 amino acids. The CDR3 nucleotides are TGTGCCAGCAGTTACCGCAGAGGTTCGAACACCGGGGAGCTGTTTTTT. This translates into CASSYRRGSNTGELFF.

The CDR3 here is CASNDRASYTGELFF. The CDR3 nucleotides read TGTGCCAGTAATGATCGGGCCTCCTACACCGGGGAGCTGTTTTTT. The V and J genes are TRBV19 and TRBJ2-2; D is ambiguous. Between the trimmed V and J ends, which lost 7 bases and 3 bases, there was a span of 15 bases. CDR3 length: 15 residues. Germline CDR1 and CDR2: LNHDA and SQIVND (reference sequence). The entire variable domain, with the rest obtained from reference TRBV19 and TRBJ2-2, is as follows: DGGITQSPKYLFRKEGQNVTLSCEQNLNHDAMYWYRQDPGQGLRLIYYSQIVNDFQKGDIAEGYSVSREKKESFPLTVTSAQKNPTAFYLCASNDRASYTGELFFGEGSRLTVL.

Remarks on this clonotype: This could be a read error, since a much larger clone is one nucleotide away. V usage is TRBV7-2 and J usage is TRBJ1-1, with unresolved D. CDR1 is SGHTA and CDR2 is FQGNSA in the germline V gene. Trimming shortened V by 3 bases and J by 2 bases, and 7 bases separated the two germline ends. The CDR3 is 13 residues long. The CDR3 reads CASSFCQNTEAFF. The CDR3 DNA reads as TGTGCCAGCAGCTTCTGCCAAAACACTGAAGCTTTCTTT.

This clonotype was recorded many times. V usage is TRBV9 and J usage is TRBJ2-1, with D possibly being TRBD1 (6 bases). V was pared by 3 bases and J by 1 base, with 14 bases between. CDR1 is SGDLS and CDR2 is YYNGEE in the germline V gene. CDR3 size: 16 residues. This chain's CDR3 is CASSGPDRPSYNEQFF. The CDR3 DNA sequence: TGTGCCAGCAGCGGGCCGGACAGACCTTCCTACAATGAGCAGTTCTTC.

This clonotype appeared many times. V gene TRBV6-1 combines with J gene TRBJ1-5; no firm D call. V gave up 3 bases and J gave up 0 bases, with 15 bases separating them. This CDR3 has 17 amino acids. CDR1 and CDR2 from the germline V gene are MNHNS and SASEGT. CDR3 DNA: TGTGCCAGCAGTGACCCCACTAAAGGGATTAGCAATCAGCCCCAGCATTTT. Protein sequence: CASSDPTKGISNQPQHF.

The chain couples TRBV7-3 to TRBJ2-2, with 8 bases matching TRBD2. The CDR3 spans 14 residues. Germline values: CDR1 SGHTA, CDR2 FQGTGA. J was trimmed by 7 bases and V by 2 bases; bases with no gene match: 3. This CDR3 is CASSLWGLGGELFF. The CDR3 DNA is TGTGCCAGCAGCTTATGGGGACTAGGCGGGGAGCTGTTTTTT.

This clonotype was detected many times. The chain uses TRBV7-2 and TRBJ1-5; maybe TRBD1 (6 bases). Germline V CDR1 and CDR2: SGHTA, FQGNSA. V gave up 1 base and J gave up 6 bases, with 13 bases separating them. CDR3 size: 15 residues. In DNA form, the CDR3 reads TGTGCCAGCAGCTTAGAGTGGGGGGCAGGTCAGCCCCAGCATTTT. Its protein is CASSLEWGAGQPQHF.

This clonotype occurred many times. The chain has TRBV27 and TRBJ2-7; D might be TRBD2 (5 bases). CDR3 length equals 15 residues. Trimming stripped 6 bases from V and 2 bases from J, with 17 bases between. Germline V CDR1 and CDR2: MNHEY, SMNVEV (reference sequence). The CDR3 coding sequence is TGTGCCAGCAGCTCGGGATGGGAGACGACCTACGAGCAGTACTTC. It codes for CASSSGWETTYEQYF.

This clonotype was counted many times. The chain has TRBV19 and TRBJ2-4, with TRBD2 matching over 9 bases. The CDR3 is 15 residues long. The germline gives CDR1 LNHDA, CDR2 SQIVND (reference sequence). Trimming at V came to 3 bases and at J to 5 bases, leaving 5 bases not matched to a gene. The CDR3, as DNA: TGTGCCAGTAGTATTGGGCGGGGGGGCCAAAACATTCAGTACTTC. It specifies CASSIGRGGQNIQYF.

This clonotype showed up many times. V is TRBV5-1 and J is TRBJ2-1; 9 nucleotides match TRBD1. The J segment lost 1 base and the V segment lost 4 bases, leaving 3 bases of the junction unmatched. Germline V lookup: CDR1 SGHRS, CDR2 YFSETQ. The CDR3 has 15 residues. CDR3 in amino acids: CASSKDRGSYNEQFF. Here the CDR3 DNA reads TGCGCCAGCAGCAAAGACAGGGGGTCCTACAATGAGCAGTTCTTC.

This clonotype was detected many times. The chain uses TRBV29-1 and TRBJ1-1; 7 bases are a match to TRBD1. Trimming removed 5 bases from V and 3 bases from J; junction bases left unmatched: 6. This CDR3 region has 13 residues. Germline CDR1 SQVTM, CDR2 ANQGSEA. This chain's CDR3 is CSVKGAMDTEAFF. The CDR3 DNA follows: TGCAGCGTTAAGGGGGCGATGGACACTGAAGCTTTCTTT.

This clonotype was recorded at least ten times. The chain is built from TRBV29-1 and TRBJ1-1, with D tentatively TRBD1 (5 bases). V was pared by 6 bases and J by 0 bases, with 11 bases between. Per germline, CDR1 SQVTM and CDR2 ANQGSEA. The CDR3 extends over 13 amino acids. CDR3 nucleotides: TGCAGCGTGAGGGGACTGATGAACACTGAAGCTTTCTTT. Encoded protein: CSVRGLMNTEAFF.

This clonotype came up many times. Compared with germline, one end of the junction differs, possibly owing to a read error. This sequence joins TRBV12-3 or TRBV12-4 and TRBJ1-6, with 7 bases fitting TRBD1. The CDR3 totals 15 residues. The DNA for the CDR3 is TGTGCCAGCAGTTTACAGGGGGGAGATAATTCACCCCTCCATTTT. Its translation: CASSLQGGDNSPLHF.

Concerning this clonotype itself: Just one base apart from a much larger clone, this may be a read error. The J gene is TRBJ2-6, the V gene TRBV5-1; D gene uncertain. This CDR3 is 16 amino acids long. The germline V gene has CDR1 SGHRS and CDR2 YFSETQ. CDR3 DNA sequence: TGCGCCAGCAGCTTCACCGGAAGCTCTAGGGCCAACGTCCTGACTTTC. Translated: CASSFTGSSRANVLTF.

V and J are TRBV5-4 and TRBJ2-2; no clear D. V lost 4 bases, J lost 8 bases, and 12 bases lay in between. The CDR3 runs 13 residues. Germline loops: CDR1 SGHNT, CDR2 YYREEE (reference sequence). CDR3 coding DNA: TGTGCCAGCAGCCCGCGAACCGCGGGGGAGCTGTTTTTT. The encoded protein is CASSPRTAGELFF.

This clonotype has at least ten counts. The genes are TRBV7-2 and TRBJ2-1, with D hard to call. Germline CDR1 is SGHTA and CDR2 is FQGNSA. Trimming took 5 bases from V and 7 from J, leaving 12 bases between them. The CDR3 contains 13 residues. The CDR3 loop is CASSLPPFNEQFF. The CDR3 coding sequence is TGTGCCAGCAGCCTCCCTCCTTTTAATGAGCAGTTCTTC.

The table lists this clonotype with many counts. The V and J genes are TRBV19 and TRBJ1-5, with D maybe TRBD1 (5 bases). CDR1 LNHDA and CDR2 SQIVND come from the germline V gene (reference sequence). CDR3 length: 12 residues. V was cut by 4 bases and J by 5 bases, with 6 bases left in between. Here the CDR3 reads CASSRGDQPQHF. CDR3 coding DNA: TGTGCCAGTAGTAGGGGGGATCAGCCCCAGCATTTT.

Of note for this clonotype: One junction end disagrees with the germline gene, perhaps due to a read error. The chain links TRBV29-1 to TRBJ2-2; D might be TRBD1 or TRBD2, each matching 6 bases. Germline V lookup: CDR1 SQVTM, CDR2 ANQGSEA. The CDR3 contains 15 residues. CDR3 nucleotide sequence: TGCAGCGTTGAAGATCTTTTAGGGGGGACCGGGGAGCGGTTATTT. This gives the protein CSVEDLLGGTGERLF.

There are many counts of this clonotype. The chain uses TRBV5-4 and TRBJ2-7; 8 positions agree with TRBD2. J lost 2 bases, V lost 10 bases, and 11 bases had no gene match. The germline V gene encodes CDR1 SGHNT and CDR2 YYREEE (reference sequence). The CDR3 runs to 14 residues. The CDR3 DNA sequence: TGTGCCGTCAGGCAGGCTAGCGGGCCCTACGAGCAGTACTTC. Its translation: CAVRQASGPYEQYF.

The V call is TRBV7-2, the J call TRBJ2-1; 9 bases agree with TRBD2. V was clipped by 5 bases and J by 7 bases; unmatched bases: 15. The CDR3 extends over 17 amino acids. Germline-derived CDR1 and CDR2 are SGHTA and FQGNSA. The CDR3 nucleotides are TGTGCCAGCAGCAAGGCGGGACCAGCGGGAGGTAGGAATGAGCAGTTCTTC. This codes for CASSKAGPAGGRNEQFF.

At least ten counts were recorded for this clonotype. This sequence joins TRBV5-5 and TRBJ1-2; 7 nucleotides line up with TRBD1. This CDR3 has 14 residues. V was clipped by 3 bases and J by 7 bases; unmatched bases: 9. Per the germline V gene, CDR1 is SGHKS and CDR2 is YYEKEE (reference sequence). Here the CDR3 DNA reads TGTGCCAGCAGCTGGGGGACAGCCCCCGGTGGCTACACCTTC. As protein: CASSWGTAPGGYTF.

This clonotype was found a few times. This chain connects TRBV7-2 to TRBJ1-5; 7 nucleotides line up with TRBD1. Germline V gives CDR1 SGHTA, CDR2 FQGNSA. The trim removed 2 bases at V and 0 bases at J, leaving 7 bases unmatched. The CDR3 sequence is 17 residues long. The CDR3 DNA follows: TGTGCCAGCAGCTTAAGGGGAGGGGGCTATAGCAATCAGCCCCAGCATTTT. Translation: CASSLRGGGYSNQPQHF.

This clonotype was seen ten or more times. This sequence joins TRBV7-3 and TRBJ2-1, with D hard to call. V lost 2 bases and J lost 0, with 17 bases in between. From germline, CDR1 is SGHTA and CDR2 FQGTGA. The CDR3 runs to 18 residues. The CDR3: CASSLHVRAASSYNEQFF. Here the CDR3 DNA reads TGTGCCAGCAGCTTACATGTCCGTGCTGCCAGCTCCTACAATGAGCAGTTCTTC.

This clonotype was picked up many times. This chain uses TRBV27 with TRBJ2-1, with TRBD1 identical over 8 bases. Germline assignment: CDR1 MNHEY and CDR2 SMNVEV (reference sequence). Trimming took 3 bases from V and 10 from J; bases not matched to a gene: 5. The CDR3 spans 13 residues. The CDR3 protein is CASSLGQVNEQFF. The CDR3, as DNA: TGTGCCAGCAGTTTGGGACAGGTAAACGAGCAGTTCTTC.

On this clonotype itself: A much larger clone differs by one base, so this may be a read error. The rearrangement links TRBV6-2 or TRBV6-3 to TRBJ2-1; D may be TRBD2 (6 bases). Germline values: CDR1 MNHEY, CDR2 SVGEGT. The CDR3 loop spans 14 amino acids. CDR3 nucleotide sequence: TGTGCCGGCAGTTACTGGCAGGGAGGTCGTGAGCAGTTCTTC. Translation gives CAGSYWQGGREQFF.